The TCR beta chain described here comes from a study of T cells in Graves' hyperthyroidism and ophthalmopathy. Study-wide results and limits: Ophthalmopathy cases were set apart from stable hyperthyroidism by a 13 V-J model.

As regards this clonotype: Its antigen is not known.

Amplified regions were TCR beta CDR3 sequences from RNA transcripts. When the TCR CDR3 underwent first-round RT-PCR, the HTBI primer set was used. TCRdb re-called the multiplex PCR reads with MiXCR, one entry per CDR3 protein. The sample lists roughly 500,000 distinct CDR3 sequences; approximately 48% were seen once. Germline V lookup: CDR1 SGHTA, CDR2 FQGNSA. V lost 7 bases to trimming and J lost 5 bases, with 12 bases between them. The CDR3 length is 13 residues. The sequence came from an adult woman with Graves' disease, either hyperthyroidism or ophthalmopathy (not recorded which). The sequenced sample consisted of peripheral blood or thyroid tissue (not recorded which). This chain uses TRBV7-2 with TRBJ1-5; the D gene is possibly TRBD1 (5 bases). The CDR3 DNA reads as TGTGCCAGCACCCGGGACGGCGATCAGCCCCAGCATTTT. Translating gives CASTRDGDQPQHF. The whole variable domain, remainder taken from reference TRBV7-2 and TRBJ1-5, is GAGVSQSPSNKVTEKGKDVELRCDPISGHTALYWYRQSLGQGLEFLIYFQGNSAPDKSGLPSDRFSAERTGGSVSTLTIQRTQQEDSAVYLCASTRDGDQPQHFGDGTRLSIL.